This T cell receptor beta chain was found in a study of cytomegalovirus exposure and HLA in healthy donors. On the study more broadly: Early released data had approximately 86 million unique TCRs, all coming from HLA-typed donors.

The CDR3 extends over 16 amino acids. Germline V CDR1 and CDR2: LGHNA, YNFKEQ. Trimming removed 4 bases from V and 4 bases from J; junction bases left unmatched: 6. Primers: 60 Vbeta forward and 13 Jbeta reverse. Assay: immunoSEQ multiplex PCR; the TCRdb copy retains only in-frame clones and omits some. The data contain roughly 130,000 clones, around 71% of them seen just once; the ten biggest clones take up roughly 3%. Study results and caveats: Donor immune exposure was known only as CMV serostatus.

A remark on this clone: The target antigen is unknown.

This chain links TRBV4-2 with TRBJ2-3, with 12 bases matching TRBD2. The sample taken for sequencing was PBMCs. The TCR originated in a woman aged 55-69 years in good health and CMV-seropositive. Here the CDR3 DNA reads TGTGCCAGCAGCCTCACGACTAGCGGGGGATCAGATACGCAGTATTTT. Its translation is CASSLTTSGGSDTQYF.